This TCR beta chain was sequenced in a study of shared T cell receptors in the human thymus. This CDR3 contains 16 residues. From germline, CDR1 is SGHDT and CDR2 YYEEEE. The J segment lost 1 base and the V segment lost 3 bases, leaving 9 bases of the junction unmatched. TCRdb's table, derived via immunoSEQ multiplex PCR, lists solely in-frame clones and lacks some. The sample holds hundreds of thousands of clones, around 87% seen once. These data were also filed under a second study, of human thymus T cells. That source adds: Resections obtained during corrective heart surgery supplied the thymus tissue. Reports from related research described highly overlapping thymic repertoires among unrelated individuals.

Sequenced sample: thymocytes. The sequence was obtained from a boy less than two years old with a congenital heart defect. The chain has TRBV5-6 and TRBJ1-1; 7 nucleotides agree with TRBD1. CDR3 nucleotide sequence: TGTGCCAGCAGCTCGTGTAGGGGGCTATGGAACACTGAAGCTTTCTTT. This codes for CASSSCRGLWNTEAFF.